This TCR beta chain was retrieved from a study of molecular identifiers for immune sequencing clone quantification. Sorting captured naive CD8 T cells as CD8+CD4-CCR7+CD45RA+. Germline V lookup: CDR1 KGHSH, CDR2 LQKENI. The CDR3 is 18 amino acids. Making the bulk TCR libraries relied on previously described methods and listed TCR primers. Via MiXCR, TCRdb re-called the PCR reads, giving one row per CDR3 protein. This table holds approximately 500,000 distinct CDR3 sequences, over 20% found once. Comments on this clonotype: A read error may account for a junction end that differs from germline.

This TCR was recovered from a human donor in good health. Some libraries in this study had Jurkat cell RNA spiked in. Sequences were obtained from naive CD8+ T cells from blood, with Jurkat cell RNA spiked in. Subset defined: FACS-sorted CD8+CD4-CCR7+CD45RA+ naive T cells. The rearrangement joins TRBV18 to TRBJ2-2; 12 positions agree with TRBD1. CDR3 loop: CASSPPPGQGAGTGELLF. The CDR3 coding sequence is TGTGCCAGCTCACCGCCTCCGGGACAGGGGGCAGGTACCGGGGAGCTGCTTTTT.